A single sample is the source of the 20 T cell receptor beta chains below, sequenced in a study of T-cell memory formation after mild COVID-19. TCRdb reprocessed the 5' RACE reads with MiXCR, giving one entry per CDR3 protein. The data hold 130,000 to 150,000 distinct CDR3 sequences, with about a fifth observed a single time. The sequencing sample was made of PBMCs or a T cell subset sorted from them (not recorded which). These receptor sequences come from an adult woman who had mild COVID-19 (a few samples of this study predate the infection). Cell type and time point are not known.

The rearrangement links TRBV20-1 to TRBJ2-5, with TRBD1 identical over 8 bases. CDR1 and CDR2 (germline): DFQATT, SNEGSKA (reference sequence). The CDR3 has 15 amino acids. Trimming removed 4 bases from V and 5 bases from J; junction bases left unmatched: 12. CDR3 sequence reads: CSATSTTGAAETQYF. DNA of the CDR3: TGCAGTGCTACTAGTACGACAGGGGCTGCGGAGACCCAGTACTTC.

This clonotype was seen more than once but under ten times. The chain has TRBV6-5 and TRBJ2-3; D is possibly TRBD1 or TRBD2 (5 bases each). CDR1 MNHEY and CDR2 SVGAGI come from the germline V gene. Trimming took off 0 bases at V and 0 bases at J, with 10 bases between the two ends. The CDR3 contains 16 residues. The chain's CDR3 is CASSYSWDRSTDTQYF. CDR3 sequence (DNA): TGTGCCAGCAGTTACTCGTGGGACCGGAGCACAGATACGCAGTATTTT.

The chain combines TRBV29-1 with TRBJ2-7; D possibly matches TRBD1 or TRBD2 (6 bases each). The CDR3 has 13 amino acids. CDR1 SQVTM and CDR2 ANQGSEA come from the germline V gene. V was pared by 3 bases and J by 2 bases, with 11 bases between. The CDR3 DNA is TGCAGCGTTGAGGAGGGGGTTGCCTACGAGCAGTACTTC. Translating it yields CSVEEGVAYEQYF.

A few counts support this clonotype. This chain uses TRBV4-1 with TRBJ1-6, with 7 bases identical to TRBD1. From germline, CDR1 is MGHRA and CDR2 YSYEKL. V lost 1 base to trimming and J lost 7 bases; unmatched junction nucleotides: 7. The CDR3 spans 16 residues. The CDR3 here is CASSQGVRGRNSPLHF. The CDR3 DNA reads as TGCGCCAGCAGCCAAGGGGTAAGGGGGCGGAATTCACCCCTCCACTTT.

This clonotype was found a few times. V is TRBV5-1 and J is TRBJ1-1; D perhaps matches TRBD1 (6 bases). The CDR3 contains 13 residues. V gave up 2 bases and J gave up 6 bases, with 11 bases separating them. Germline V gene lookup returns CDR1 SGHRS and CDR2 YFSETQ. The CDR3, as DNA: TGCGCCAGCAGCTTCCCCGGGACACCTGAAGCTTTCTTT. It codes for CASSFPGTPEAFF.

This clonotype came up a few times. The CDR3 nucleotides read TGTGCCAGCAGCCCCAGATTTGAGACCTACGAGCAGTACTTC. As protein: CASSPRFETYEQYF. The chain has TRBV4-2 and TRBJ2-7, with no clear D. CDR3 length: 14 residues. Germline V CDR1 and CDR2: LGHNA, YNFKEQ. Trimming stripped 4 bases from V and 2 bases from J, with 12 bases between.

Worth noting for this clonotype: The junction differs from germline at one of its ends, possibly a read error. The rearrangement links TRBV20-1 to TRBJ2-5, with D hard to call. Germline V CDR1 and CDR2: DFQATT, SNEGSKA (reference sequence). This CDR3 region has 12 residues. CDR3 protein: CSARQHQGTQYF. The CDR3 DNA sequence: TGCAGTGCTAGGCAGCACCAAGGGACCCAGTACTTC.

The rearrangement uses TRBV5-1 and TRBJ2-5, with TRBD1 matching over 7 bases. This CDR3 comprises 17 residues. The V and J ends lost 3 bases and 2 bases, in that order; junction bases with no gene match: 13. Germline V CDR1 and CDR2: SGHRS, YFSETQ. The CDR3 region is CASSWVSRAGGQETQYF. The CDR3 nucleotides read TGCGCCAGCAGCTGGGTATCCAGGGCAGGGGGTCAAGAGACCCAGTACTTC.

The chain employs TRBV7-9 and TRBJ2-7; the D gene is possibly TRBD1 (6 bases). The V gene's germline CDR1 is SEHNR and CDR2 FQNEAQ (reference sequence). V was shortened by 4 bases and J by 5 bases, with 12 bases between the two germline ends. CDR3 size: 13 residues. Written as DNA, the CDR3 is TGTGCCAGCAGCTCTCAGGGGTACAACGAGCAGTACTTC. Protein: CASSSQGYNEQYF.

This chain uses TRBV29-1 with TRBJ1-1, with a tentative D call TRBD1 (6 bases). The CDR3 loop spans 13 amino acids. Germline assignment: CDR1 SQVTM and CDR2 ANQGSEA. V dropped 4 bases and J dropped 1 base, with 10 bases sitting between them. The CDR3 loop reads CSVAGQPNTEAFF. The CDR3 coding sequence is TGCAGCGTTGCAGGACAGCCGAACACTGAAGCTTTCTTT.

The rearrangement uses TRBV12-3 or TRBV12-4 and TRBJ1-1; the D is unclear. The CDR3 has 14 residues. V was trimmed by 4 bases and J by 0 bases, leaving 9 bases between them. CDR3 amino acids: CASSWQTLNTEAFF. CDR3 in DNA: TGTGCCAGCAGTTGGCAGACTTTGAACACTGAAGCTTTCTTT.

The chain links TRBV30 to TRBJ2-5; TRBD2 agrees at 7 bases. Trimming at V came to 4 bases and at J to 5 bases, leaving 10 bases not matched to a gene. The CDR3 consists of 14 residues. Germline CDR1 GTSNPN, CDR2 SVGIG (reference sequence). The CDR3: CAWNYGLVVETQYF. CDR3 coding DNA: TGTGCCTGGAACTACGGACTAGTAGTCGAGACCCAGTACTTC.

This clonotype was seen only once. The rearrangement uses TRBV6-5 and TRBJ1-1; the D is unclear. The CDR3 length is 12 residues. The germline V gene has CDR1 MNHEY and CDR2 SVGAGI. Trimming took 2 bases from V and 9 from J, leaving 10 bases between them. The CDR3 protein is CASSYGSSKAFF. The CDR3 DNA reads as TGTGCCAGCAGTTACGGAAGTTCTAAAGCTTTCTTT.

J is TRBJ2-5 and V is TRBV7-7; D remains ambiguous. Germline V gene sequence: CDR1 SSHAT, CDR2 FNYEAQ (reference sequence). CDR3 length: 15 residues. The V and J ends lost 5 bases and 1 base respectively, with 14 bases between them. This chain's CDR3 is CASSRTITPQETQYF. CDR3 coding DNA: TGTGCCAGCAGCCGAACCATCACACCCCAAGAGACCCAGTACTTC.

The J gene is TRBJ2-7, the V gene TRBV5-1; 7 nucleotides match TRBD1. Losses at the gene ends were 5 bases for V and 0 bases for J; bases not matched to a gene: 8. Germline CDR1 and CDR2: SGHRS and YFSETQ. This CDR3 is 15 amino acids long. The CDR3: CASSSGQPTSYEQYF. The CDR3, as DNA: TGCGCCAGCAGTTCGGGACAGCCAACCTCCTACGAGCAGTACTTC.

This chain links TRBV5-1 with TRBJ2-7; tentative D call: TRBD1 (6 bases). This CDR3 contains 11 residues. Germline CDR1 and CDR2: SGHRS and YFSETQ. The V and J ends lost 6 bases and 6 bases respectively, with 10 bases between them. In DNA, the CDR3 is TGCGCCAGCAAGGGGGATGGCGAGCAGTACTTC. Translation: CASKGDGEQYF.

J is TRBJ2-7 and V is TRBV2; possibly TRBD1 for D (6 bases). V lost 3 bases and J 0 bases, leaving 15 bases between the germline ends. The CDR3 covers 16 residues. Germline lookup yields CDR1 SNHLY and CDR2 FYNNEI. The CDR3 DNA follows: TGTGCCAGCAGTGATCTGGCAGGGGCTAGCTCCTACGAGCAGTACTTC. Its translation is CASSDLAGASSYEQYF. The full variable domain, completed using reference TRBV2 and TRBJ2-7, is EPEVTQTPSHQVTQMGQEVILRCVPISNHLYFYWYRQILGQKVEFLVSFYNNEISEKSEIFDDQFSVERPDGSNFTLKIRSTKLEDSAMYFCASSDLAGASSYEQYFGPGTRLTVT.

This clonotype was observed a few times. This chain joins TRBV20-1 and TRBJ2-3; tentative D call: TRBD2 (5 bases). The CDR3 length is 15 residues. V was clipped by 1 base and J by 1 base, with 12 bases between them. Germline-derived CDR1 and CDR2 are DFQATT and SNEGSKA (reference sequence). The CDR3 DNA follows: TGCAGTGCTAGAGTCCGGGATAGGGGCACAGATACGCAGTATTTT. It encodes CSARVRDRGTDTQYF.

The chain joins TRBV24-1 to TRBJ2-1; D may be TRBD2 (6 bases). Trimming took off 9 bases at V and 5 bases at J, with 10 bases between the two ends. The length of the CDR3 is 12 residues. Per germline, CDR1 KGHDR and CDR2 SFDVKD. CDR3 residues: CATGGINNEQFF. Written as DNA, the CDR3 is TGTGCCACCGGGGGGATAAACAATGAGCAGTTCTTC.

This clonotype was observed a handful of times. This sequence joins TRBV7-2 and TRBJ2-7, with a possible D match to TRBD1 (6 bases). The CDR3 length is 13 residues. CDR1 SGHTA and CDR2 FQGNSA come from the germline V gene. Trimming removed 4 bases at V and 4 bases at J, with 11 bases between. This chain's CDR3 is CASSSRRGYEQYF. CDR3 nucleotides: TGTGCCAGCAGCTCTAGAAGGGGGTACGAGCAGTACTTC.